This TCR beta chain was sequenced in a study of T cell repertoires in cytomegalovirus infection. Whole-study context: CMV epitopes used comprised recently identified HLA-C-restricted ones and well-studied HLA-B-restricted ones. Public TCR beta signature analysis indicated the presence of both CMV infection and matching HLA type. General study points: Adding up the frequency of public TCR beta families identified people who carried CMV plus the relevant HLA. Dominating the ex vivo response were HLA-C-restricted CMV-specific TCR beta clonotypes.

With regard to this clonotype: No antigen is known for it.

The CDR3 covers 18 residues. V lost 5 bases, J lost 4 bases, and 17 bases stayed unmatched. Looked up from germline, CDR1 is MDHEN and CDR2 is SYDVKM. TCRdb reprocessed the reads with MiXCR, giving one entry per CDR3 protein. The top ten clones hold around 14% of a sample with about 770,000 distinct CDR3 sequences, about 28% of them seen once. The sequence derives from a human donor in good health (CMV status not recorded). Some clones in this sample may be carry-over from other donors' samples. The material sequenced was cultured CD8+ T cells from PBMCs, taken from culture after CMV antigen stimulation. The chain combines TRBV28 with TRBJ1-2, with TRBD1 matching 9 bases. The CDR3, as DNA: TGTGCCAGCAGTCCAGGGGCGGGACAGGGCCGCTTGGGCTATGGCTACACCTTC. This translates into CASSPGAGQGRLGYGYTF.